The 19 T cell receptor beta chains presented below share a single source sample, sequenced in a study of T cell changes during pregnancy in multiple sclerosis. Sequenced by immunoSEQ multiplex PCR; TCRdb stores in-frame clones only, minus some. The sample shows around 60,000 clones, under 95% of them seen only once. The sample here was CD4+ T cells from peripheral blood mononuclear cells, taken after pregnancy. These receptors were obtained from a female donor in good health, enrolled as a control in a pregnancy study.

The V gene is TRBV19, the J gene TRBJ2-3; TRBD2 is a possible D gene (6 bases). Looked up from germline, CDR1 is LNHDA and CDR2 is SQIVND (reference sequence). Trimming took 0 bases from V and 5 from J, leaving 15 bases between them. The CDR3 totals 16 residues. The CDR3 coding sequence is TGTGCCAGTAGTATAGAGGGGGGTACCAACCTAGATACGCAGTATTTT. This gives the protein CASSIEGGTNLDTQYF.

The chain links TRBV19 to TRBJ1-4, with D perhaps TRBD1 (6 bases). Germline CDR1 LNHDA, CDR2 SQIVND (reference sequence). The CDR3 covers 14 residues. V lost 7 bases and J lost 4, with 13 bases in between. The CDR3 reads CASTRGGINEKLFF. Here the CDR3 DNA reads TGTGCCAGTACCAGGGGAGGGATTAATGAAAAACTGTTTTTT.

This chain connects TRBV10-3 to TRBJ2-3; maybe TRBD1 (5 bases). This CDR3 contains 15 residues. The V end lost 3 bases, the J end lost 3 bases, and 13 bases lay between the germline ends. CDR1 is ENHRY, CDR2 SYGVKD, per germline. The CDR3 reads CAISESTSGTDTQYF. The CDR3 bases are TGTGCCATCAGTGAATCAACTTCAGGGACAGATACGCAGTATTTT.

The chain couples TRBV19 to TRBJ1-2, with D uncertain. The V end was cut by 7 bases, the J end by 2 bases, with 14 bases between. This CDR3 comprises 14 residues. Germline V CDR1 and CDR2: LNHDA, SQIVND (reference sequence). In nucleotides, the CDR3 is TGTGCCAGTACCCCCATGCCCACAAACTATGGCTACACCTTC. This encodes CASTPMPTNYGYTF.

In its sample, this clone was seen once. This chain joins TRBV10-3 and TRBJ1-1; D not certain. Germline V gives CDR1 ENHRY, CDR2 SYGVKD. V shed 6 bases and J shed 4 bases, with 15 bases lying between them. This CDR3 spans 14 amino acids. The CDR3 region is CAIRDDADFTEAFF. CDR3 DNA: TGTGCCATCAGGGATGACGCTGACTTCACTGAAGCTTTCTTT.

The chain joins TRBV7-2 to TRBJ1-1, with a weak D call TRBD1 (5 bases). Germline V gives CDR1 SGHTA, CDR2 FQGNSA. The CDR3 consists of 13 residues. V lost 4 bases and J 4 bases, leaving 10 bases between the germline ends. The DNA of the CDR3 is TGTGCCAGCAGCTCCAGGCAGGGCACTGAAGCTTTCTTT. Translated: CASSSRQGTEAFF.

This chain links TRBV7-9 with TRBJ1-1, with 10 bases aligning to TRBD1. V lost 6 bases, J lost 5 bases, and 6 bases stayed unmatched. The CDR3 covers 14 residues. Germline V gene sequence: CDR1 SEHNR, CDR2 FQNEAQ (reference sequence). The CDR3 here is CASSLRGQGTEAFF. The CDR3 DNA reads TGTGCCAGCAGTCTTAGGGGACAGGGGACTGAAGCTTTCTTT.

The gene calls are TRBV11-2 and TRBJ2-1; no clear D. Germline V CDR1 and CDR2: SGHAT, FQNNGV. The CDR3 loop spans 15 amino acids. V lost 5 bases to trimming and J lost 0 bases, with 11 bases between them. The CDR3 DNA is TGTGCCAGCAGCAATAGCCTAAGCTCCTACAATGAGCAGTTCTTC. Protein sequence: CASSNSLSSYNEQFF.

The CDR3 region is CASKSGGRAGDTQYF. The CDR3 DNA sequence: TGCGCCAGCAAGTCAGGCGGGAGGGCGGGAGATACGCAGTATTTT. The chain is built from TRBV4-1 and TRBJ2-3; 9 nucleotides line up with TRBD2. Looked up from germline, CDR1 is MGHRA and CDR2 is YSYEKL. The CDR3 length is 15 residues. V lost 7 bases to trimming and J lost 5 bases; unmatched junction nucleotides: 10.

The V and J genes are TRBV25-1 and TRBJ2-4; weak D call: TRBD2 (6 bases). Germline V gives CDR1 MGHDK, CDR2 SYGVNS. This CDR3 has 15 amino acids. Trimming left V 2 bases short and J 0 bases short, with 8 bases between. The CDR3 here is CASSETSLAKNIQYF. As DNA, the CDR3 is TGTGCCAGCAGTGAAACTAGCTTAGCCAAAAACATTCAGTACTTC.

In nucleotides, the CDR3 is TGTGCCAGCATTCCCCGACAGGCCGGGAACAAGGCTTTCTTT. Its translation is CASIPRQAGNKAFF. The V call is TRBV6-6, the J call TRBJ1-1; weak D call: TRBD1 (6 bases). The CDR3 is 14 residues long. The V gene's germline CDR1 is MNHNY and CDR2 SVGAGI (reference sequence). V was trimmed by 7 bases and J by 11 bases, leaving 23 bases between them.

This rearrangement joins TRBV6-1 to TRBJ1-5, with D perhaps TRBD1 (5 bases). Between the trimmed V and J ends, which lost 7 bases and 7 bases, there was a span of 14 bases. This CDR3 is 13 amino acids long. Germline CDR1 and CDR2: MNHNS and SASEGT. The CDR3 DNA reads as TGTGCCAGCATAAGAAGGGGCGACCAGCCCCAGCATTTT. This codes for CASIRRGDQPQHF.

The genes are TRBV7-2 and TRBJ2-3; 7 bases match TRBD2. The V gene end was trimmed by 1 base and the J gene end by 1 base; junction bases not matched to a gene: 5. Germline V gene lookup returns CDR1 SGHTA and CDR2 FQGNSA. The CDR3 covers 16 residues. The CDR3 loop is CASSLGMAGGTDTQYF. The CDR3 region has the DNA TGTGCCAGCAGCTTAGGGATGGCGGGGGGCACAGATACGCAGTATTTT.

V and J are TRBV30 and TRBJ1-1; D might be TRBD1 (6 bases). The CDR3 is 15 residues long. Germline V gene lookup returns CDR1 GTSNPN and CDR2 SVGIG (reference sequence). Between the trimmed V and J ends, which lost 0 bases and 3 bases, there was a span of 14 bases. CDR3 coding DNA: TGTGCCTGGAGTGTAGGGGCAGGGGTTTACACTGAAGCTTTCTTT. This encodes CAWSVGAGVYTEAFF.

The chain is built from TRBV7-2 and TRBJ2-3; 10 bases map to TRBD2. After removal of 2 bases from V and 7 bases from J, the junction contained 9 bases not matched to a gene. Germline assignment: CDR1 SGHTA and CDR2 FQGNSA. The CDR3 sequence is 16 residues long. CDR3 protein: CASSLRGSGGLNTQYF. CDR3 in DNA: TGTGCCAGCAGCTTACGAGGTAGCGGGGGGTTGAATACGCAGTATTTT.

The chain has TRBV5-1 and TRBJ1-1, with D unresolved. This CDR3 is 15 amino acids long. V was shortened by 4 bases and J by 2 bases, with 15 bases between the two germline ends. The germline gives CDR1 SGHRS, CDR2 YFSETQ. The chain's CDR3 is CASSPSAGYNTEAFF. The CDR3 DNA follows: TGCGCCAGCAGCCCGAGTGCGGGGTACAACACTGAAGCTTTCTTT.

A word on this clone: A read error may account for a junction end that differs from germline. This chain links TRBV7-7 with TRBJ2-3, with D possibly TRBD2 on 5 matching bases. CDR1 is SSHAT, CDR2 FNYEAQ, per germline (reference sequence). The CDR3 is 14 amino acids. The CDR3 here is CASSRTSSTDTQYF. The CDR3 DNA reads TGTGCTAGCAGCCGGACTTCTAGCACAGATACGCAGTATTTT.

This sequence joins TRBV2 and TRBJ2-5; D not certain. From germline, CDR1 is SNHLY and CDR2 FYNNEI. The V gene lost 4 bases and the J gene lost 1 base, with 7 bases spanning the gap. There are 13 residues in the CDR3. CDR3 in amino acids: CASSAVRQETQYF. The CDR3 DNA follows: TGTGCCAGCAGTGCGGTGCGCCAAGAGACCCAGTACTTC.

This chain uses TRBV5-1 with TRBJ2-7; 8 bases map to TRBD1. V lost 3 bases and J lost 3; bases outside the gene matches: 8. Per germline, CDR1 SGHRS and CDR2 YFSETQ. The CDR3 has 15 residues. The CDR3 protein is CASSSGQGWVYEQYF. For the CDR3, the DNA is TGCGCCAGCAGCTCTGGACAGGGATGGGTCTACGAGCAGTACTTC.